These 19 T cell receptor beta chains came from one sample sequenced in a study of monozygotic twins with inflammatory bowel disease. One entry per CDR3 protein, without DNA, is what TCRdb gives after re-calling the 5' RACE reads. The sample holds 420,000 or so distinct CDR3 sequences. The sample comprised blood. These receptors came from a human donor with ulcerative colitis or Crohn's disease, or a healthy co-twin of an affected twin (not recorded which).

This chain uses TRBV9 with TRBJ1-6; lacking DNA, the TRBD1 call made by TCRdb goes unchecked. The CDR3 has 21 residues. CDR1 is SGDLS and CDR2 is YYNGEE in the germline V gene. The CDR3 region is CASSLPGPGDDLNPYNSPLHF.

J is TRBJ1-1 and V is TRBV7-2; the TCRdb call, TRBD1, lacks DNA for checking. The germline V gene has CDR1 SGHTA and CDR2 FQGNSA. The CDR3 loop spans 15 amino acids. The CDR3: CASSLRPGENTEAFF.

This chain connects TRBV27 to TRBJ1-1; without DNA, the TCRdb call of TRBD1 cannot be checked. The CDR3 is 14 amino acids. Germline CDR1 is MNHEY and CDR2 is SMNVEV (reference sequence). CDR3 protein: CASSFLGTGTEAFF.

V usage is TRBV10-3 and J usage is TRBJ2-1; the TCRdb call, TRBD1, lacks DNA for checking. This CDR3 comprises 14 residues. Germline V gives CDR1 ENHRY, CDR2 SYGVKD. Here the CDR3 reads CAISRGSRTDEQFF.

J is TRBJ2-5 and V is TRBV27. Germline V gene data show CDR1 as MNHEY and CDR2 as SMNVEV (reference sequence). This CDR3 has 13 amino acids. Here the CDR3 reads CASSLGPRSAQYF.

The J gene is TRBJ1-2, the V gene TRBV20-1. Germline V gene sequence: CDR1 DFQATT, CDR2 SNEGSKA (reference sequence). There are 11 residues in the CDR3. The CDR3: CSARQRDGYTF.

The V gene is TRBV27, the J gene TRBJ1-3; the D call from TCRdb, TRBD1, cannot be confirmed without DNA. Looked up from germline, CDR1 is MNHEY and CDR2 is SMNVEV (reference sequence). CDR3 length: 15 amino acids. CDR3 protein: CASRQDRGPGNTIYF.

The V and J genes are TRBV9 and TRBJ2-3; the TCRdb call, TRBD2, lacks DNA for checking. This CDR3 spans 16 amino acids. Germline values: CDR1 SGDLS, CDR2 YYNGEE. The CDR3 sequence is CASSFGLDRGTDTQYF. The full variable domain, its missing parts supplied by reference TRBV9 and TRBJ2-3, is DSGVTQTPKHLITATGQRVTLRCSPRSGDLSVYWYQQSLDQGLQFLIQYYNGEERAKGNILERFSAQQFPDLHSELNLSSLELGDSALYFCASSFGLDRGTDTQYFGPGTRLTVL.

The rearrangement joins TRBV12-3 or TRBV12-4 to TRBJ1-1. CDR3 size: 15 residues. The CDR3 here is CASSSILTRNTEAFF.

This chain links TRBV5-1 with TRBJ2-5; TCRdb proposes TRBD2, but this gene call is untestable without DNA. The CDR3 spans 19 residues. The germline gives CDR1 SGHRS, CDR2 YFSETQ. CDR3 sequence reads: CASSLPLRTSGGNQDTQYF.

CDR3 sequence: CASTSGVGTGKYEQYF. The gene calls are TRBV6-2 or TRBV6-3 and TRBJ2-7; TCRdb outputs TRBD1, but without DNA this stays unchecked. Germline V gives CDR1 MNHEY, CDR2 SVGEGT. The CDR3 consists of 16 residues.

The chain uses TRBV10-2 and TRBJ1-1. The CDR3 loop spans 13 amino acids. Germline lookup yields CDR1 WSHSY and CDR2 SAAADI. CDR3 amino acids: CASIDSLDTEAFF.

This CDR3 reads CSASDTGELFF. The rearrangement links TRBV20-1 to TRBJ2-2. Germline-derived CDR1 and CDR2 are DFQATT and SNEGSKA (reference sequence). The CDR3 is 11 amino acids.

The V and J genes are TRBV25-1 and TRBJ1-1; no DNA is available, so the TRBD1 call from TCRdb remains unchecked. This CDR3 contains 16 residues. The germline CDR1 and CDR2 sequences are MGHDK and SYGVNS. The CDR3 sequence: CASSEEGAGFATEAFF.

This CDR3 reads CASSLGWRVGDEKLFF. The rearrangement joins TRBV7-2 to TRBJ1-4. The CDR3 is 16 residues long. Germline V gene sequence: CDR1 SGHTA, CDR2 FQGNSA.

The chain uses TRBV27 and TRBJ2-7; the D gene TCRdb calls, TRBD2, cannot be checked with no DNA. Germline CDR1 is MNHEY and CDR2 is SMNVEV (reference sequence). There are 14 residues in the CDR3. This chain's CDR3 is CASSLGAGDYEQYF.

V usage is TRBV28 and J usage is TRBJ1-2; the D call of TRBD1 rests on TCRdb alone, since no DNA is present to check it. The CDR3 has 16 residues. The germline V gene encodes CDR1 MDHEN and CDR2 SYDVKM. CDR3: CASSFPTQGAVDGYTF.

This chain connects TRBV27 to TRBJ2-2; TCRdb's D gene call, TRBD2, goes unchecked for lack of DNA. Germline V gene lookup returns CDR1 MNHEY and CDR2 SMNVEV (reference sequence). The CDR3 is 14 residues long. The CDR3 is CATNRLPLAGELFF.

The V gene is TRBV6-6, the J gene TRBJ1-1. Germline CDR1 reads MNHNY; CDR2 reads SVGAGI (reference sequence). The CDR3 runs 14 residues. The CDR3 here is CASNMGLENTEAFF.